What follows describes a single TCR beta chain. Its antigen remains unidentified. The sample belongs to a study of T cells in localized non-small cell lung cancer. Sequencing used immunoSEQ multiplex PCR; TCRdb keeps in-frame clones, though not all of them. Among 25,000 to 35,000 clones, around 92% were seen once, and the ten largest hold roughly 2.1%. Broader study findings: Out of the top 100 tumor clones, a median about 57 were seen in adjacent lung. Sequencing, confined to only one tumor region, leaves heterogeneity possible. Blood T cell density predicted longer survival; adjacent-lung clonality, shorter. Maximal T cell clonality occurred in uninvolved adjacent lung, with tumor ranking below it.

This sequence was found in a female donor of 60 years or more with stage I lung adenocarcinoma. Specimen: peripheral blood, collected before any cancer treatment.

The CDR3 here is CASSPDSNQPQHF. DNA for the CDR3: TGTGCCAGCAGCCCCGACTCCAATCAGCCCCAGCATTTT. The chain has TRBV28 and TRBJ1-5; D unresolved. The CDR3 has 13 amino acids. Germline CDR1 reads MDHEN; CDR2 reads SYDVKM. Trimming removed 6 bases from V and 3 bases from J, with 9 bases in between.